The rows below give T cell receptor beta chains drawn from one sample of a study of T cells after yellow fever vaccination. TCRdb reprocessed the 5' RACE reads via MiXCR and lists one record per CDR3 protein. Of 350,000 to 450,000 distinct CDR3 sequences listed, around 20% are singletons. The sequences come from PBMCs, collected before the yellow fever booster vaccination. The receptors derive from a man between 18 and 35 years old who received the YFV17D yellow fever vaccine. The conserved cysteine and the conserved F or W are not part of the CDR3 here. Fields, in order: V gene, J gene, CDR3 protein.

TRBV6-5	TRBJ2-5	ASSYSTPGAQETQY
TRBV7-3	TRBJ2-7	ASSLGPRQGEQY
TRBV6-2/TRBV6-3	TRBJ2-5	ASSYSGAERHPKETQY
TRBV7-2	TRBJ2-1	ASSVSGTSGGFYNEQF
TRBV20-1	TRBJ1-4	SARDLPGPRMEKLF
TRBV5-1	TRBJ1-4	ASSFSGTEIEKLF
TRBV6-6	TRBJ2-3	ASSYSLDRGADTQY
TRBV4-3	TRBJ2-5	ASSQEWDWAGGQETQY
TRBV12-3/TRBV12-4	TRBJ2-3	ASSLYSGPSTDTQY
TRBV12-3/TRBV12-4	TRBJ2-1	ASSLFGTTSHGEQF
TRBV6-5	TRBJ2-2	ASSYSDSSGELF
TRBV6-2/TRBV6-3	TRBJ2-5	ASSYNLAGGLQESQY
TRBV6-5	TRBJ2-1	ASSYSTSGLYNEQF
TRBV5-1	TRBJ1-4	ASKPLGIANEKLF
TRBV7-9	TRBJ2-2	ASSLRDGNTGELF
TRBV6-4	TRBJ2-3	ASSRPSGGVPQSDTQY
TRBV4-2	TRBJ2-1	ASSQVVDLDRGDSYNEQF
TRBV20-1	TRBJ2-1	SASRDSLYNEQF
TRBV7-2	TRBJ2-5	ASSSIRTGQETQY
TRBV5-6	TRBJ2-5	ASSLGAGRETQY
TRBV6-9	TRBJ1-5	ASSYSVPGPYNQPQH
TRBV7-3	TRBJ2-1	ASSPTGGAVYNEQF
TRBV27	TRBJ2-5	ASSLGPGRPH
TRBV5-1	TRBJ2-7	ASSPYRGAYEQY
TRBV3-1	TRBJ2-7	ASSLTDSSGQY
TRBV7-2	TRBJ2-5	ASSSLLIAMETQY
TRBV4-2	TRBJ2-2	ASSQGTAGELF
TRBV18	TRBJ2-2	ASSSTGTGGRIGELF
TRBV11-2	TRBJ2-3	ASSLDPSAALDTQY
TRBV7-9	TRBJ2-1	ASSSRDRGVNEQF
TRBV4-3	TRBJ2-7	ASSPGQGGNEQY
TRBV4-1	TRBJ1-1	ASSQERQGASTEAF
TRBV7-2	TRBJ1-2	ASRARDSSYGYT
TRBV5-4	TRBJ2-7	ASSHGTAYEQY
TRBV29-1	TRBJ1-5	SVAGQSNQPQH
TRBV4-3	TRBJ2-7	ASSQVHRGTYEQY
TRBV7-2	TRBJ1-4	ASSSQGTSNEKLF
TRBV20-1	TRBJ1-2	SARLEGYT
TRBV7-3	TRBJ2-1	ASSTPGLSNEQF
TRBV7-2	TRBJ2-3	ASSAREKTDTQY
TRBV7-2	TRBJ2-4	ASSLSGKNIQY
TRBV6-5	TRBJ2-5	ASGKADQETQY
TRBV4-2	TRBJ1-2	ASSQGRGQLLYGYT
TRBV7-9	TRBJ2-5	ASSFREETQY
TRBV12-3/TRBV12-4	TRBJ1-4	ASSPIDPYRNEKLF
TRBV5-1	TRBJ2-1	ASSLGQDYNEQF
TRBV3-1	TRBJ2-7	ASSRRQVGPYEQY
TRBV24-1	TRBJ1-3	ATSDFGPSSGNGRTIY
TRBV6-5	TRBJ1-1	ASSYSRANTEAF
TRBV6-6	TRBJ2-5	ASRKSILDRLRETQY
TRBV6-2/TRBV6-3	TRBJ1-2	ASSLRAAGDGYT